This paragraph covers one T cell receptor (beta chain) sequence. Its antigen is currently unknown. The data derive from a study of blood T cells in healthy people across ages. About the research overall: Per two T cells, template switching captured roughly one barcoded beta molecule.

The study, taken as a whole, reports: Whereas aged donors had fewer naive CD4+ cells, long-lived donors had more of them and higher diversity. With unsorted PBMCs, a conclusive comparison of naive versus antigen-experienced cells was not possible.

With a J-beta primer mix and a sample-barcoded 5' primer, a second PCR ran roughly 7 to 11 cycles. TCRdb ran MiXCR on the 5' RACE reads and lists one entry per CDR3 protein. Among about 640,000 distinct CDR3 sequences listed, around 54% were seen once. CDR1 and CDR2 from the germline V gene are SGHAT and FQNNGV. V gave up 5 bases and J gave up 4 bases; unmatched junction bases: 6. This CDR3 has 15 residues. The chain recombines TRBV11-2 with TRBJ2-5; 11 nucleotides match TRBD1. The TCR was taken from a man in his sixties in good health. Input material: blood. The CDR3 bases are TGTGCCAGCAGCCTAGGGACAGGGGGGGGAGAGACCCAGTACTTC. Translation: CASSLGTGGGETQYF.